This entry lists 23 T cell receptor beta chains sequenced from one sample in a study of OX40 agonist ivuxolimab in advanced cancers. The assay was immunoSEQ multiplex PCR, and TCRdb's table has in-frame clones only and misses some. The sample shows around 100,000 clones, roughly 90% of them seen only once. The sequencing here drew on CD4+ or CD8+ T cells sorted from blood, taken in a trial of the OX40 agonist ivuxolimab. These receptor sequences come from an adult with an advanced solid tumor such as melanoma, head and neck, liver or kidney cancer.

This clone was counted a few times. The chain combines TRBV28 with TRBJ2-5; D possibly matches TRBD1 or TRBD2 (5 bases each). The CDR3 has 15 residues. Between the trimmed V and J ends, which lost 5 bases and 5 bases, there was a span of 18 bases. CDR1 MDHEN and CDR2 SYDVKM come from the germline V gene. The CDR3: CASSVPGPGKETQYF. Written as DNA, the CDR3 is TGTGCCAGCAGTGTACCGGGACCGGGAAAGGAGACCCAGTACTTC.

CDR3 DNA: TGTGCCAGCAGCGTCGATCACGGGGGGTCAACGCAGTATTTT. Translation: CASSVDHGGSTQYF. The gene calls are TRBV9 and TRBJ2-3; 7 positions match TRBD2. The CDR3 is made up of 14 amino acids. Per the germline V gene, CDR1 is SGDLS and CDR2 is YYNGEE. V shed 2 bases and J 9 bases; nucleotides not matched to a gene: 9. The variable domain in full, completed from reference TRBV9 and TRBJ2-3, reads DSGVTQTPKHLITATGQRVTLRCSPRSGDLSVYWYQQSLDQGLQFLIQYYNGEERAKGNILERFSAQQFPDLHSELNLSSLELGDSALYFCASSVDHGGSTQYFGPGTRLTVL.

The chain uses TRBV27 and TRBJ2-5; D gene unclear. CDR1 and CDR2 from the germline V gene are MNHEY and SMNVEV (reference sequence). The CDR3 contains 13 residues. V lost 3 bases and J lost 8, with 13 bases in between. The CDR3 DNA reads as TGTGCCAGCAGTTTTGGGGTCAGTTTCACCCAGTACTTC. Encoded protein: CASSFGVSFTQYF.

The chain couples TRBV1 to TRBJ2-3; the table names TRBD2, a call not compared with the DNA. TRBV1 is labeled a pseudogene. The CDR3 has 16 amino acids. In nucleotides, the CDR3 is TGCACCAGCAGCCTACCACTAGCGGGGGGCCGAGATACGCAGTATTTT. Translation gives CTSSLPLAGGRDTQYF.

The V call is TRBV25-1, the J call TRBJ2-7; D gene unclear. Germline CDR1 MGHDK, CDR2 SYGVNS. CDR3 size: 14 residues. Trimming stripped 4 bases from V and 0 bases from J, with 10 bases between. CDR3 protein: CASSAHPTSYEQYF. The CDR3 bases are TGTGCCAGCAGTGCACATCCGACCTCCTACGAGCAGTACTTC.

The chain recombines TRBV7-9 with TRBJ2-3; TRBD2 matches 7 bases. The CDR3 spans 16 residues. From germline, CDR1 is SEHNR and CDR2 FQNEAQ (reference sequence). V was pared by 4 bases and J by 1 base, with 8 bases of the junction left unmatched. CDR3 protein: CASSSGLTGRTDTQYF. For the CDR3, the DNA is TGTGCCAGCAGCTCGGGACTAACCGGCCGCACAGATACGCAGTATTTT.

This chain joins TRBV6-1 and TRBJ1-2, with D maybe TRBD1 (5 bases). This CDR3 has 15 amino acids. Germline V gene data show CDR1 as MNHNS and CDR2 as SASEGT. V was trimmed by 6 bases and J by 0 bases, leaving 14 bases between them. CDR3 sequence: CASSHDSGANYGYTF. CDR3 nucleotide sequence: TGTGCCAGCAGCCACGACAGTGGAGCTAACTATGGCTACACCTTC.

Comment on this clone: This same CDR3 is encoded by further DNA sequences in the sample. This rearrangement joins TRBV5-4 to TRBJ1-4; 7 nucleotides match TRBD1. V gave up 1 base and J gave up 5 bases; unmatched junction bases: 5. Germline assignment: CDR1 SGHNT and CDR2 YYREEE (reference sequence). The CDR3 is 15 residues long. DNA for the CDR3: TGTGCCAGCAGCTTGTCCGGGACAGACAATGAAAAACTGTTTTTT. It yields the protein CASSLSGTDNEKLFF.

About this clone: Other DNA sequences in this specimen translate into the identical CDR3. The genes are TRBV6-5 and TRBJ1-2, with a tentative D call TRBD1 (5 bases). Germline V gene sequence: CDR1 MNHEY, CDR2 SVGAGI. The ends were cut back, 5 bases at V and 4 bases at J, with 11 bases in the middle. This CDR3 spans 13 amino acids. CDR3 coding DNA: TGTGCCAGCAGTCCCGGGGGGAGCTATGGCTACACCTTC. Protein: CASSPGGSYGYTF.

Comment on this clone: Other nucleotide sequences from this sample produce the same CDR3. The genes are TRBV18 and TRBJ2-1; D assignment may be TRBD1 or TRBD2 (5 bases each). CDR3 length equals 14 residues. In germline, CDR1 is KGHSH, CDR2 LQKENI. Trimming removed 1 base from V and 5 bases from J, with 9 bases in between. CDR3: CASSPQGPHNEQFF. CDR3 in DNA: TGTGCCAGCTCACCACAGGGACCCCACAATGAGCAGTTCTTC.

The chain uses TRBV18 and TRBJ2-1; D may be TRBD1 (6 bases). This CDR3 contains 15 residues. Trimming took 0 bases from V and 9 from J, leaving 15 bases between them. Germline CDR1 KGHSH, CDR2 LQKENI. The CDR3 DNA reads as TGTGCCAGCTCACCACCCAGGGGTAGTTTAAGTGAGCAGTTCTTC. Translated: CASSPPRGSLSEQFF. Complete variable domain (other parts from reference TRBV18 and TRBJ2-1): NAGVMQNPRHLVRRRGQEARLRCSPMKGHSHVYWYRQLPEEGLKFMVYLQKENIIDESGMPKERFSAEFPKEGPSILRIQQVVRGDSAAYFCASSPPRGSLSEQFFGPGTRLTVL.

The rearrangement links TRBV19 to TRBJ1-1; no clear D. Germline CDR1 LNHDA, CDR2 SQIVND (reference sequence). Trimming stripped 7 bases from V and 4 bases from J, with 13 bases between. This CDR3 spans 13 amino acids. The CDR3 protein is CASNPQGSTEAFF. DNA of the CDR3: TGTGCCAGTAACCCGCAAGGGAGCACTGAAGCTTTCTTT. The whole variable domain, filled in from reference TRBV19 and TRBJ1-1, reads DGGITQSPKYLFRKEGQNVTLSCEQNLNHDAMYWYRQDPGQGLRLIYYSQIVNDFQKGDIAEGYSVSREKKESFPLTVTSAQKNPTAFYLCASNPQGSTEAFFGQGTRLTVV.

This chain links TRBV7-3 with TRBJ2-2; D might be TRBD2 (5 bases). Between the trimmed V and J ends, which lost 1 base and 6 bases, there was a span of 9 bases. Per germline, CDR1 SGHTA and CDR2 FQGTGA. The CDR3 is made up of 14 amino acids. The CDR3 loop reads CASSLIAGAGELFF. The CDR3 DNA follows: TGTGCCAGCAGCTTAATTGCCGGGGCCGGGGAGCTGTTTTTT.

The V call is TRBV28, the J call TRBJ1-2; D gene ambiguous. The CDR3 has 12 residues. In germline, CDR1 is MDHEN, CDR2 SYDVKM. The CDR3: CGTMPLDYGYTF. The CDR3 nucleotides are TGTGGGACTATGCCCCTTGACTATGGCTACACCTTC.

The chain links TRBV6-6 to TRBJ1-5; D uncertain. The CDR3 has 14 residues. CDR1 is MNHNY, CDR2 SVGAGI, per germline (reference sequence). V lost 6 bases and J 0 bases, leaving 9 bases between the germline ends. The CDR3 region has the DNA TGTGCCAGCAGCTTCAGGAGTAGCAATCAGCCCCAGCATTTT. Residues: CASSFRSSNQPQHF.

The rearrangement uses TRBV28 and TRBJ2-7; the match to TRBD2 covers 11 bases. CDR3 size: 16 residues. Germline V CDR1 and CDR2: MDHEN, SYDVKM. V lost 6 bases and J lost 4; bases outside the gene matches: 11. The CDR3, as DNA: TGTGCCAGCAGCCCTGCCGGGACTAGCGGCCTATACGAGCAGTACTTC. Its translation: CASSPAGTSGLYEQYF.

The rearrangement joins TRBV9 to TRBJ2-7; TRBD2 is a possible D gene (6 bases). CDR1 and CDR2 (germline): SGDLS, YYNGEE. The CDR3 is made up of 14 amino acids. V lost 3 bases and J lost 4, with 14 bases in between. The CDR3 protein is CASSGGEVNYEQYF. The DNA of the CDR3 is TGTGCCAGCAGCGGTGGGGAGGTGAATTACGAGCAGTACTTC.

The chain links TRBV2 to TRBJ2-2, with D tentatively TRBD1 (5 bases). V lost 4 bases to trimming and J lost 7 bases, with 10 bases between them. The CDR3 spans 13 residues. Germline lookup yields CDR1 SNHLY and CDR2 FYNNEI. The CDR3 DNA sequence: TGTGCCAGCAGTGCTCAGGGCGACGGGGAGCTGTTTTTT. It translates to CASSAQGDGELFF.

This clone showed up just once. The CDR3 spells CAWTFTGFLGTQYF. In nucleotides, the CDR3 is TGTGCCTGGACCTTTACAGGGTTCCTAGGGACCCAGTACTTC. The chain carries TRBV30 and TRBJ2-5; a weak D match, TRBD1 (6 bases). CDR1 GTSNPN and CDR2 SVGIG come from the germline V gene (reference sequence). V was trimmed by 4 bases and J by 7 bases, leaving 19 bases between them. The CDR3 has 14 residues.

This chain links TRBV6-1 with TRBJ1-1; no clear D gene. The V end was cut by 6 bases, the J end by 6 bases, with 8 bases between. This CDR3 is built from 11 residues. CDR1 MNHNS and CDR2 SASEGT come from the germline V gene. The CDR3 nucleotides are TGTGCCAGCAGAGTCCTCTCTGAAGCTTTCTTT. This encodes CASRVLSEAFF.

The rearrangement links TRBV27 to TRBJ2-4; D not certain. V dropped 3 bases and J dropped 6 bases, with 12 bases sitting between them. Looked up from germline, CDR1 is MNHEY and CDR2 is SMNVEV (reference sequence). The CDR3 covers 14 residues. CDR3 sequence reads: CASSLTGSANIQYF. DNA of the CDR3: TGTGCCAGCAGTTTGACCGGGTCCGCAAACATTCAGTACTTC.

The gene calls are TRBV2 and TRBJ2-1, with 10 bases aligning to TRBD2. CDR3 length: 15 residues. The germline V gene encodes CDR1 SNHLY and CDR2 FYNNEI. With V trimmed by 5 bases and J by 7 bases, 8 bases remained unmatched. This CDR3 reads CASSRSGRAQNEQFF. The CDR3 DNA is TGTGCCAGCAGTCGAAGCGGGAGGGCCCAGAATGAGCAGTTCTTC.

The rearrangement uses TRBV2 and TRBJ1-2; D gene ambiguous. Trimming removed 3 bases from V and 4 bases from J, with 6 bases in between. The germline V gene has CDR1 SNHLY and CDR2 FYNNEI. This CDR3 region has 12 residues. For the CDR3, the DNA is TGTGCCAGCAGTGAGAGGAGCTATGGCTACACCTTC. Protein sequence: CASSERSYGYTF.